Listed below are T cell receptor beta chains from one sample, sequenced in a study of cytomegalovirus exposure and HLA in healthy donors. Measured with immunoSEQ multiplex PCR; TCRdb has only the in-frame clones, and not every one. The table has 150,000 to 200,000 clones, about 80% seen once. Sequencing was carried out using PBMCs. Receptors originate from a woman in her thirties or forties in good health and CMV-seronegative. Each CDR3 is given with its conserved first and last residue.

len,v_gene,j_gene,CDR3aa
15,TRBV7-8,TRBJ2-7,CASSESGTSGYEQYF
16,TRBV7-9,TRBJ2-3,CASSFTSGARADTQYF
13,TRBV27,TRBJ2-1,CASSPAPGLGWFF
16,TRBV5-1,TRBJ2-7,CASSRTGGQRLYEQYF
15,TRBV10-3,TRBJ1-5,CAISAGQGASQPQHF
14,TRBV6-1,TRBJ1-2,CASSSSGQIGGYTF
16,TRBV4-2,TRBJ2-3,CASSQVGGRGTDTQYF
17,TRBV5-1,TRBJ2-3,CASSLEGGRALGDTQYF
14,TRBV2,TRBJ2-1,CASSVSRIGNEQFF
17,TRBV19,TRBJ1-3,CASSRYDPGTFGNTIYF
15,TRBV19,TRBJ2-2,CASSNSGRGTGELFF
12,TRBV28,TRBJ1-1,CASSYVRTEAFF
15,TRBV7-9,TRBJ2-3,CASSLGQGETDTQYF
13,TRBV14,TRBJ1-2,CASSSLSGYGYTF
14,TRBV4-1,TRBJ1-2,CASSQADRGSGYTF
13,TRBV11-3,TRBJ2-1,CASSFGEGNEQFF
16,TRBV4-1,TRBJ1-5,CASSPRVDRVDQPQHF
16,TRBV15,TRBJ1-2,CATSSRIGVLGYGYTF
15,TRBV28,TRBJ1-5,CASRPDRENNQPQHF
14,TRBV19,TRBJ2-2,CASSATGATGELFF
18,TRBV6-1,TRBJ2-3,CASSERGLRSGSTDTQYF
14,TRBV6-1,TRBJ2-2,CASNTPGDTGELFF
13,TRBV30,TRBJ1-2,CAWSRRVLDGYTF
15,TRBV5-1,TRBJ2-5,CASSSDRGPGETQYF
14,TRBV2,TRBJ2-7,CASSQGGTAYEQYF
14,TRBV2,TRBJ1-4,CASREGNSGEKLFF
16,TRBV5-1,TRBJ1-1,CASSLMGAGANTEAFF
19,TRBV5-1,TRBJ2-5,CASSLTRVLAGAYQETQYF
14,TRBV18,TRBJ2-7,CASSPSDTGYEQYF
15,TRBV11-2,TRBJ1-6,CASSLGAGGYSPLHF
16,TRBV9,TRBJ1-3,CASSPQRAARGNTIYF
13,TRBV5-4,TRBJ1-2,CASSLEKAYGYTF
16,TRBV15,TRBJ2-2,CATSRPTGGGVGELFF
12,TRBV28,TRBJ1-1,CASRRDRHEAFF
15,TRBV6-4,TRBJ2-1,CASSDAWGAYNEQFF
15,TRBV5-1,TRBJ1-1,CASSFDGTGNTEAFF
14,TRBV6-5,TRBJ2-7,CASSLRGLYYEQYF
15,TRBV10-3,TRBJ2-1,CAISESLAGAAEQFF
16,TRBV7-2,TRBJ2-1,CASSSRPGLAYNEQFF
11,TRBV5-4,TRBJ2-7,CASSLSREQYF
13,TRBV5-1,TRBJ2-5,CASSLNTQETQYF
13,TRBV25-1,TRBJ1-2,CASTKTGGDGYTF
15,TRBV5-6,TRBJ1-4,CASSSRGLLGEKLFF